These T cell receptor beta chains were read from a single sample in a study of blood T cell repertoires in COVID-19. Clones were sequenced by immunoSEQ multiplex PCR, and TCRdb holds only the in-frame ones, with some missing. Of roughly 290,000 clones in the sample, approximately 91% were seen once. What was sequenced was PBMCs or T cells enriched from blood (not recorded which). The source of these receptors is a woman in her 40s who had recovered from COVID-19. Both conserved end residues are part of each CDR3. Fields, in order: clone size, V gene, CDR3 protein. Some rows have no size entry. The others give once, few or many, or a class for an expanded clone.

clone_size: .
v_call: TRBV7-8
cdr3_aa: CASSFFGSYNEQFF

clone_size: .
v_call: TRBV6-5
cdr3_aa: CASSFEGLSGNTIYF

clone_size: .
v_call: TRBV5-4
cdr3_aa: CASSRGTQGDGEKLFF

clone_size: .
v_call: TRBV9
cdr3_aa: CASSRDSSYNEQFF

clone_size: .
v_call: TRBV9
cdr3_aa: CASSATQFTSGNTIYF

clone_size: once
v_call: TRBV5-4
cdr3_aa: CASRSGGELFF

clone_size: once
v_call: TRBV5-1
cdr3_aa: CASSLEPLAGAGNEQYF

clone_size: .
v_call: TRBV5-4
cdr3_aa: CASSSPVNTEAFF

clone_size: .
v_call: TRBV18
cdr3_aa: CASSENREPEAFF

clone_size: .
v_call: TRBV6-1
cdr3_aa: CASSDGGGGSYGYTF

clone_size: .
v_call: TRBV3-1/TRBV3-2
cdr3_aa: CASSQATGSSYEQYF

clone_size: .
v_call: TRBV2
cdr3_aa: CASREGAAYGYTF

clone_size: .
v_call: TRBV2
cdr3_aa: CASRVGLETQYF

clone_size: .
v_call: TRBV14
cdr3_aa: CASSPGVNYGYTF

clone_size: .
v_call: TRBV12-3/TRBV12-4
cdr3_aa: CASSLSSNEKLFF

clone_size: .
v_call: TRBV18
cdr3_aa: CASSPEGVQPQHF